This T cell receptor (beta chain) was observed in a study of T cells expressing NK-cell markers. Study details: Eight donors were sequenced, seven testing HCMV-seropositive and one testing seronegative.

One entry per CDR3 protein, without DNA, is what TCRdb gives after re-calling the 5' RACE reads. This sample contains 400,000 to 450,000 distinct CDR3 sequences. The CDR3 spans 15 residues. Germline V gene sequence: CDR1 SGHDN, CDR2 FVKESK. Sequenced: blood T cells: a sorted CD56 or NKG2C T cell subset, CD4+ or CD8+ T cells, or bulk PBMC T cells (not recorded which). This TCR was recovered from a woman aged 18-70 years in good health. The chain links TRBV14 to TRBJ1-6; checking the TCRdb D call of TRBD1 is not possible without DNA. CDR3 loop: CASSQEGQGYSPLHF.